The 27 T cell receptor beta chains in this list originate from one sample, sequenced in a study of shared clonotypes between healthy human individuals. Clones were sequenced by immunoSEQ multiplex PCR, and TCRdb holds only the in-frame ones, with some missing. Among 2,500,000 or so clones listed, 93% were seen once. Sequenced sample: naive CD4+ T cells from PBMCs. As to subset: CD45RA+ positively selected. The receptors were gathered from a man aged 18 to 30 in good health. Some clones in this sample may be carry-over from other donors' samples.

The V and J genes are TRBV27 and TRBJ2-7; unclear D gene. This CDR3 spans 16 amino acids. The germline V gene encodes CDR1 MNHEY and CDR2 SMNVEV (reference sequence). V was trimmed by 4 bases and J by 0 bases, leaving 16 bases between them. The CDR3 bases are TGTGCCAGCAGTTCACGAGCGTCGATCCGCTCCTACGAGCAGTACTTC. Amino acids: CASSSRASIRSYEQYF.

The chain is built from TRBV6-1 and TRBJ2-1; TRBD1 agrees at 9 bases. This CDR3 has 15 amino acids. Germline V lookup: CDR1 MNHNS, CDR2 SASEGT. V lost 5 bases to trimming and J lost 4 bases; unmatched junction nucleotides: 6. The CDR3 region has the DNA TGTGCCAGCAGTATCACCGGGACAGGGTACAATGAGCAGTTCTTC. This sequence encodes CASSITGTGYNEQFF.

For this clone: Other DNA sequences within the sample encode an identical CDR3. This chain uses TRBV5-1 with TRBJ2-3; TRBD2 is a possible D gene (5 bases). The CDR3 consists of 16 residues. Germline V CDR1 and CDR2: SGHRS, YFSETQ. Trimming left V 1 base short and J 0 bases short, with 12 bases between. The CDR3 DNA reads TGCGCCAGCAGCTTGCCCAGCGGAACTAGCACAGATACGCAGTATTTT. Protein sequence: CASSLPSGTSTDTQYF.

The rearrangement joins TRBV7-3 to TRBJ1-1; the D gene is possibly TRBD1 (5 bases). This CDR3 is built from 14 residues. V shed 3 bases and J shed 3 bases, with 11 bases lying between them. Germline V lookup: CDR1 SGHTA, CDR2 FQGTGA. CDR3 protein: CASSFGGGDTEAFF. The CDR3, as DNA: TGTGCCAGCAGCTTCGGTGGAGGGGACACTGAAGCTTTCTTT. The full variable domain, rest sourced from reference TRBV7-3 and TRBJ1-1, is GAGVSQTPSNKVTEKGKYVELRCDPISGHTALYWYRQSLGQGPEFLIYFQGTGAADDSGLPNDRFFAVRPEGSVSTLKIQRTERGDSAVYLCASSFGGGDTEAFFGQGTRLTVV.

J is TRBJ2-7 and V is TRBV28; D not certain. This CDR3 comprises 17 residues. Germline values: CDR1 MDHEN, CDR2 SYDVKM. V lost 3 bases and J lost 5, with 23 bases in between. The chain's CDR3 is CASSFHLTKPTQDEQYF. CDR3 bases: TGTGCCAGCAGTTTTCATCTTACGAAACCCACTCAAGACGAGCAGTACTTC.

The rearrangement joins TRBV5-1 to TRBJ2-7, with D possibly TRBD2 on 6 matching bases. CDR1 and CDR2 (germline): SGHRS, YFSETQ. Trimming took 4 bases from V and 4 from J, leaving 18 bases between them. The length of the CDR3 is 15 residues. The CDR3 reads CASSPLGGGAYEQYF. CDR3 nucleotide sequence: TGCGCCAGCAGCCCGCTCGGGGGAGGCGCTTACGAGCAGTACTTC.

CDR3: CASSSQGATEAFF. In DNA, the CDR3 is TGTGCCAGTAGTTCACAGGGGGCCACTGAAGCTTTCTTT. The chain links TRBV19 to TRBJ1-1, with TRBD1 matching 9 bases. The CDR3 contains 13 residues. V dropped 5 bases and J dropped 4; count of bases not matched to a gene: 2. Germline loops: CDR1 LNHDA, CDR2 SQIVND (reference sequence).

V usage is TRBV19 and J usage is TRBJ2-1, with D uncertain. Germline CDR1 reads LNHDA; CDR2 reads SQIVND (reference sequence). This CDR3 comprises 14 residues. V lost 7 bases to trimming and J lost 5 bases, with 15 bases between them. Here the CDR3 DNA reads TGTGCCAGTAAGATAATCGGACCCCACAATGAGCAGTTCTTC. Translating gives CASKIIGPHNEQFF.

The chain uses TRBV19 and TRBJ1-1; TRBD1 is a possible D gene (5 bases). CDR1 and CDR2 from the germline V gene are LNHDA and SQIVND (reference sequence). V was shortened by 7 bases and J by 0 bases, with 15 bases between the two germline ends. There are 15 residues in the CDR3. The CDR3 protein is CASTAGPPLNTEAFF. The CDR3 DNA reads as TGTGCCAGTACCGCGGGACCGCCTCTGAACACTGAAGCTTTCTTT.

The rearrangement uses TRBV1 and TRBJ2-1; the table's D call, TRBD2, has no DNA check behind it. TRBV1 is labeled a pseudogene. The CDR3 has 19 residues. The CDR3 DNA reads as TGCACCAGCAGCCCACCGGGACTAGCGGGAGGCCCGGGTGAGAATGAGCAGTTCTTC. It codes for CTSSPPGLAGGPGENEQFF.

The V and J genes are TRBV16 and TRBJ1-3; D ambiguous. The V and J ends lost 3 bases and 2 bases respectively, with 8 bases between them. This CDR3 comprises 14 residues. Looked up from germline, CDR1 is KGHSY and CDR2 is FQNENV. CDR3 DNA: TGTGCCAGCAGCCAGTATGTCACTGGAAACACCATATATTTT. Encoded protein: CASSQYVTGNTIYF. Drawing the rest from reference TRBV16 and TRBJ1-3, the complete variable domain is GEEVAQTPKHLVRGEGQKAKLYCAPIKGHSYVFWYQQVLKNEFKFLISFQNENVFDETGMPKERFSAKCLPNSPCSLEIQATKLEDSAVYFCASSQYVTGNTIYFGEGSWLTVV.

The CDR3 DNA reads as TGTGCCAGCAGCTTATATGGGGGGGCCACCGGGGAGCTGTTTTTT. It yields the protein CASSLYGGATGELFF. The V and J genes are TRBV7-7 and TRBJ2-2; tentatively, D is TRBD2 (7 bases). The CDR3 extends over 15 amino acids. Germline V gene sequence: CDR1 SSHAT, CDR2 FNYEAQ (reference sequence). Deletions cut 2 bases from V and 4 bases from J, with 11 bases between. The full variable domain, rest sourced from reference TRBV7-7 and TRBJ2-2, is GAGVSQSPRYKVTKRGQDVTLRCDPISSHATLYWYQQALGQGPEFLTYFNYEAQPDKSGLPSDRFSAERPEGSISTLTIQRTEQRDSAMYRCASSLYGGATGELFFGEGSRLTVL.

This chain uses TRBV5-1 with TRBJ2-1, with TRBD2 matching 14 bases. Unmatched junction bases numbered 4, after V lost 4 bases and J lost 1 base. Germline V gene sequence: CDR1 SGHRS, CDR2 YFSETQ. The CDR3 runs to 17 residues. The CDR3 DNA reads TGCGCCAGCAGCGGGACTAGCGGGAGCGGATCCTACAATGAGCAGTTCTTC. It specifies CASSGTSGSGSYNEQFF. The full variable domain, its missing parts supplied by reference TRBV5-1 and TRBJ2-1, is KAGVTQTPRYLIKTRGQQVTLSCSPISGHRSVSWYQQTPGQGLQFLFEYFSETQRNKGNFPGRFSGRQFSNSRSEMNVSTLELGDSALYLCASSGTSGSGSYNEQFFGPGTRLTVL.

The genes are TRBV7-3 and TRBJ1-4; D may be TRBD1 (5 bases). CDR1 SGHTA and CDR2 FQGTGA come from the germline V gene. The V end lost 1 base, the J end lost 8 bases, and 17 bases lay between the germline ends. CDR3 length: 16 residues. The CDR3 here is CASSLNPVGAGEKLFF. The DNA for the CDR3 is TGTGCCAGCAGCTTAAATCCAGTCGGGGCGGGCGAAAAACTGTTTTTT.

The genes are TRBV6-1 and TRBJ1-1; D gene uncertain. This CDR3 is built from 13 residues. Germline assignment: CDR1 MNHNS and CDR2 SASEGT. Trimming stripped 4 bases from V and 3 bases from J, with 9 bases between. The CDR3 loop is CASSGFWDTEAFF. CDR3 DNA sequence: TGTGCCAGCAGTGGCTTCTGGGACACTGAAGCTTTCTTT.

The chain joins TRBV7-2 to TRBJ1-2; TRBD1 matches at 7 bases. Germline V gene data show CDR1 as SGHTA and CDR2 as FQGNSA. The CDR3 is made up of 15 amino acids. V lost 3 bases and J lost 2; bases outside the gene matches: 6. The CDR3 reads CASSLEAGGNYGYTF. The CDR3 coding sequence is TGTGCCAGCAGCTTGGAGGCAGGGGGGAACTATGGCTACACCTTC.

This clone occurred once. The same CDR3 arises from other DNA sequences in this sample as well. V usage is TRBV28 and J usage is TRBJ1-4; TRBD1 agrees at 7 bases. The J segment lost 8 bases and the V segment lost 5 bases, leaving 8 bases of the junction unmatched. The length of the CDR3 is 14 residues. The germline CDR1 and CDR2 sequences are MDHEN and SYDVKM. The CDR3 here is CASSLQGGNEKLFF. The DNA for the CDR3 is TGTGCCAGCAGTCTCCAGGGGGGGAACGAAAAACTGTTTTTT.

This clone was counted a single time. The chain joins TRBV28 to TRBJ1-5, with a possible D match to TRBD1 (5 bases). Germline values: CDR1 MDHEN, CDR2 SYDVKM. The CDR3 covers 15 residues. Trimming removed 4 bases at V and 7 bases at J, with 17 bases between. In DNA, the CDR3 is TGTGCCAGCAGTTCCTGGGACGGAATTAAGCAGCCCCAGCATTTT. It specifies CASSSWDGIKQPQHF.

This clone has just one count. V is TRBV7-2 and J is TRBJ2-7; D possibly uses TRBD1 or TRBD2 (5 bases each). CDR1 is SGHTA, CDR2 FQGNSA, per germline. V lost 4 bases and J lost 2, with 12 bases in between. The CDR3 contains 14 residues. The CDR3 DNA reads TGTGCCAGCAGCTACCGGGACGGAGCCTACGAGCAGTACTTC. Residues: CASSYRDGAYEQYF.

This rearrangement joins TRBV5-6 to TRBJ1-2; D call uncertain. With 0 bases removed from V and 8 bases from J, the gap between germline ends came to 8 bases. This CDR3 is 12 amino acids long. The germline V gene encodes CDR1 SGHDT and CDR2 YYEEEE. The CDR3 sequence is CASSLERGGYTF. CDR3 sequence (DNA): TGTGCCAGCAGCTTGGAGAGAGGAGGCTACACCTTC.

This clone was recorded only once. V is TRBV18 and J is TRBJ2-5, with TRBD1 as a possible D gene (5 bases). Germline assignment: CDR1 KGHSH and CDR2 LQKENI. The CDR3 is 15 residues long. Trimming left V 2 bases short and J 5 bases short, with 15 bases between. CDR3 DNA sequence: TGTGCCAGCTCACCAGCGCGACCCCCAGGGGAGACCCAGTACTTC. It encodes CASSPARPPGETQYF.

This chain joins TRBV4-1 and TRBJ2-2; D is possibly TRBD2 (5 bases). Trimming took off 3 bases at V and 4 bases at J, with 9 bases between the two ends. Germline values: CDR1 MGHRA, CDR2 YSYEKL. This CDR3 is built from 14 residues. CDR3 DNA: TGCGCCAGCAGCCACCCCGGGGTCACCGGGGAGCTGTTTTTT. Encoded protein: CASSHPGVTGELFF.

The CDR3 here is CASSPPGTSSYNEQFF. Here the CDR3 DNA reads TGTGCCAGCAGTCCACCCGGGACTAGCAGTTACAATGAGCAGTTCTTC. The J gene is TRBJ2-1, the V gene TRBV27; the match to TRBD2 covers 9 bases. The CDR3 is made up of 16 amino acids. Unmatched junction bases numbered 9, after V lost 5 bases and J lost 4 bases. Germline V lookup: CDR1 MNHEY, CDR2 SMNVEV (reference sequence).

The V and J genes are TRBV6-1 and TRBJ2-3; no clear D. The germline V and J ends were trimmed by 1 base and 2 bases, with 7 bases remaining between them. The CDR3 loop spans 14 amino acids. Germline-derived CDR1 and CDR2 are MNHNS and SASEGT. The CDR3 DNA follows: TGTGCCAGCAGTGAAGGGGCGGCCACAGATACGCAGTATTTT. Translation: CASSEGAATDTQYF.

The gene calls are TRBV27 and TRBJ2-1; D is undetermined. Trimming pared 7 bases from V and 4 bases from J, leaving 14 bases between. The CDR3 runs to 14 residues. CDR1 MNHEY and CDR2 SMNVEV come from the germline V gene (reference sequence). The CDR3 spells CASTTRGVYNEQFF. CDR3 DNA sequence: TGTGCCAGCACCACCCGTGGGGTATACAATGAGCAGTTCTTC.

The rearrangement uses TRBV4-3 and TRBJ1-3; weak D call: TRBD1 (6 bases). Germline V gene sequence: CDR1 LGHNA, CDR2 YSLEER. V gave up 3 bases and J gave up 8 bases, with 14 bases separating them. This CDR3 is built from 14 residues. CDR3 bases: TGCGCCAGCAGCCACCGGCCAGGGGCGGACACCATATATTTT. Its translation is CASSHRPGADTIYF.

This clone was seen just once. The J gene is TRBJ2-7, the V gene TRBV4-1; 7 bases align to TRBD1. Germline loops: CDR1 MGHRA, CDR2 YSYEKL. The CDR3 runs 16 residues. V was clipped by 4 bases and J by 0 bases; unmatched bases: 9. The DNA for the CDR3 is TGCGCCAGCAGCCGACGGGACAGCGAAACCTCCTACGAGCAGTACTTC. Its translation: CASSRRDSETSYEQYF.